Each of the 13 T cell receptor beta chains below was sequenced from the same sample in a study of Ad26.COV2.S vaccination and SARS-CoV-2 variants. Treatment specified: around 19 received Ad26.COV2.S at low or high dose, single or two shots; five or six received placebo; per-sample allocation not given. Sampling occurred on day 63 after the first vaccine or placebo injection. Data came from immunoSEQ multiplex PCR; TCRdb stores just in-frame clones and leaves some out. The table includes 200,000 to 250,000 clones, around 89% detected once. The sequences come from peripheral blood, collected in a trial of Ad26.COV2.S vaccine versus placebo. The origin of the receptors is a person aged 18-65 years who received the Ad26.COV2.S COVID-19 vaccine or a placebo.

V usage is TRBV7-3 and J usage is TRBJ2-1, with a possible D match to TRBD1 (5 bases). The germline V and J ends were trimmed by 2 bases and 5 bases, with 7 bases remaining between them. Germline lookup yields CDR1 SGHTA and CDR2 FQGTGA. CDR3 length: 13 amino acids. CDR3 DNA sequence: TGTGCCAGCAGCTTACAGGGTAACAATGAGCAGTTCTTC. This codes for CASSLQGNNEQFF.

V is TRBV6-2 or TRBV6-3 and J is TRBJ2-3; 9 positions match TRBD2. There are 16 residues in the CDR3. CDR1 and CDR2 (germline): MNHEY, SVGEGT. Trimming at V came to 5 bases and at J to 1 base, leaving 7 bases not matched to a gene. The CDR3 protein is CASSPGLARGTDTQYF. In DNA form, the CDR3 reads TGTGCCAGCAGTCCCGGACTAGCGAGGGGCACAGATACGCAGTATTTT.

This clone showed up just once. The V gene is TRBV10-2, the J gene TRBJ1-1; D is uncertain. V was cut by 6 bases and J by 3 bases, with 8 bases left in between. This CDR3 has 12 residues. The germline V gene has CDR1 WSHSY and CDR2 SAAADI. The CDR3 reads CASRYRDTEAFF. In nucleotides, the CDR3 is TGCGCCAGCAGATACCGGGACACTGAAGCTTTCTTT.

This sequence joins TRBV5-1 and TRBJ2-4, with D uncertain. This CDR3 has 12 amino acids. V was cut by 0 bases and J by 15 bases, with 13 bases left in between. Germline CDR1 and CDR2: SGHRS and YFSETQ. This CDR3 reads CASSLEARRLYF. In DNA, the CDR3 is TGCGCCAGCAGCTTGGAGGCCCGCCGGCTGTACTTC.

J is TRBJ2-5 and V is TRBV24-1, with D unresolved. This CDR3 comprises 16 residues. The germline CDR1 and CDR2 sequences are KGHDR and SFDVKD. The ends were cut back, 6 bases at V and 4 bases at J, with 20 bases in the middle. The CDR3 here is CATSSTGPPPRETQYF. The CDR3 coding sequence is TGTGCCACCAGTTCCACCGGGCCGCCTCCCCGAGAGACCCAGTACTTC.

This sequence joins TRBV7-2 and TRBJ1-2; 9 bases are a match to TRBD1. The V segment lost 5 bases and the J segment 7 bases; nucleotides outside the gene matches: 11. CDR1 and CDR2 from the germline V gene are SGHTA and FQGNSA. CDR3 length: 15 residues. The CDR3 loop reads CASSPPGQGYSGYTF. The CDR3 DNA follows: TGTGCCAGCAGCCCCCCGGGACAGGGATATAGTGGCTACACCTTC.

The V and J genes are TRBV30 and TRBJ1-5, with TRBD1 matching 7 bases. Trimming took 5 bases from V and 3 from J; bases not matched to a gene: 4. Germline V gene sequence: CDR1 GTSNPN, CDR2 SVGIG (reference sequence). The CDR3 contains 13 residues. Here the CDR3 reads CAWGTVFNQPQHF. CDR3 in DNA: TGTGCCTGGGGGACAGTTTTCAATCAGCCCCAGCATTTT.

The CDR3 region is CASSSPGLTYTDTQYF. The CDR3 DNA reads TGTGCCAGCAGCTCTCCGGGACTTACCTACACAGATACGCAGTATTTT. The chain has TRBV7-9 and TRBJ2-3; possible D gene TRBD2, 6 bases. Germline CDR1 reads SEHNR; CDR2 reads FQNEAQ (reference sequence). Trimming removed 4 bases at V and 2 bases at J, with 16 bases between. This CDR3 is built from 16 residues.

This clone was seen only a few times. The CDR3 region is CASSEADGGGTYEQYF. CDR3 DNA: TGTGCCAGCAGTGAAGCAGATGGAGGTGGTACCTACGAGCAGTACTTC. The chain has TRBV6-1 and TRBJ2-7; D possibly corresponds to TRBD2 (5 bases). There are 16 residues in the CDR3. Germline V gene data show CDR1 as MNHNS and CDR2 as SASEGT. Trimming took 0 bases from V and 2 from J, leaving 14 bases between them.

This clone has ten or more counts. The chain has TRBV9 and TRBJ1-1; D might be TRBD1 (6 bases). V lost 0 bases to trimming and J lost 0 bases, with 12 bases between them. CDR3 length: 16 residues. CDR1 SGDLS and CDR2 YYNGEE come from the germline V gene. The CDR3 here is CASSVGTDLLNTEAFF. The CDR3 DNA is TGTGCCAGCAGCGTAGGGACAGATCTTTTGAACACTGAAGCTTTCTTT.

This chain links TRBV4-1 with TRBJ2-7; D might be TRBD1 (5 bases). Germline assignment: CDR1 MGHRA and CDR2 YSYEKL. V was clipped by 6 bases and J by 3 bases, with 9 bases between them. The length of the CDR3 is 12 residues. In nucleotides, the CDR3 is TGCGCCAGCAGTCTAACAGGCTACGAGCAGTACTTC. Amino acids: CASSLTGYEQYF.

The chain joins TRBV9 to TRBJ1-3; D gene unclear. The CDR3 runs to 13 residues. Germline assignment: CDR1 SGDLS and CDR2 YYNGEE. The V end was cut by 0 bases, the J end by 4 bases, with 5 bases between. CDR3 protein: CASSVGNGNTIYF. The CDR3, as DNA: TGTGCCAGCAGCGTAGGGAACGGAAACACCATATATTTT.

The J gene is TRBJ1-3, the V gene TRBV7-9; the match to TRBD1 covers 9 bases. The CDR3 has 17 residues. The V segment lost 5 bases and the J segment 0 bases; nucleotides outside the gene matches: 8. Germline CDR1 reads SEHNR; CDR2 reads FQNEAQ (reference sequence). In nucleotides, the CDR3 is TGTGCCAGCAGCCCCCGGGGACAGGGATCCTCTGGAAACACCATATATTTT. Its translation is CASSPRGQGSSGNTIYF.